One T cell receptor beta chain is described in this entry. Antigen unknown. Trimming left V 2 bases short and J 3 bases short, with 12 bases between. Germline V gene lookup returns CDR1 SGHTA and CDR2 FQGNSA. This CDR3 contains 15 residues. TCRdb's table, derived via immunoSEQ multiplex PCR, lists solely in-frame clones and lacks some. This sample yields about 180,000 clones, of which roughly 91% are seen a single time; 25% to 30% belongs to the top ten. The sample is drawn from a study of T cell responses to AZD1222 COVID-19 vaccine. Study outcomes and limitations: Sampling captured repertoires only after the peak T cell response. Two doses of AZD1222 preceded a rise in Spike-specific TCR breadth and depth. The CD4 TCRs associated with vaccination extended across spike and predominated at 160-218 and 743-854.

The material was peripheral blood, obtained 28 days after the second AZD1222 dose. The receptor comes from an adult who received the AZD1222 COVID-19 vaccine. The chain uses TRBV7-2 and TRBJ2-3; D is perhaps TRBD1 or TRBD2 (6 bases each). The DNA for the CDR3 is TGTGCCAGCAGCTTATCCCAGGGGAGGACAGATACGCAGTATTTT. It is translated as CASSLSQGRTDTQYF.